Presented here are 2 T cell receptor beta chains from one specimen sequenced in a study of blood T cell repertoires in COVID-19. Using immunoSEQ multiplex PCR, the repertoire was profiled, and TCRdb retains in-frame clones only, with some absent. This sample yields approximately 210,000 clones, of which more than 80% are seen a single time; 6.5% to 9% belongs to the top ten. Sequenced material: PBMCs or T cells enriched from blood (not recorded which). Source of these receptors: a woman between 18 and 29 years old who had recovered from COVID-19.

The V call is TRBV29-1, the J call TRBJ2-4; TRBD2 might be the D (6 bases). Germline CDR1 is SQVTM and CDR2 is ANQGSEA. Trimming stripped 2 bases from V and 6 bases from J, with 14 bases between. This CDR3 is built from 14 residues. DNA of the CDR3: TGCAGCGTTGAATTGGGCAGGGACTTAAACATTCAGTACTTC. Amino acids: CSVELGRDLNIQYF.

This clone was detected only a few times. The V gene is TRBV7-2, the J gene TRBJ1-6; 11 nucleotides align to TRBD1. Germline CDR1 and CDR2: SGHTA and FQGNSA. V lost 5 bases to trimming and J lost 9 bases; unmatched junction nucleotides: 3. This CDR3 spans 14 amino acids. The CDR3 region is CASSPDRGLSPLHF. The CDR3 DNA is TGTGCCAGCAGCCCGGACAGGGGGCTTTCACCCCTCCACTTT. Using reference TRBV7-2 and TRBJ1-6 for the parts outside the CDR3, the full variable domain is GAGVSQSPSNKVTEKGKDVELRCDPISGHTALYWYRQSLGQGLEFLIYFQGNSAPDKSGLPSDRFSAERTGGSVSTLTIQRTQQEDSAVYLCASSPDRGLSPLHFGNGTRLTVT.